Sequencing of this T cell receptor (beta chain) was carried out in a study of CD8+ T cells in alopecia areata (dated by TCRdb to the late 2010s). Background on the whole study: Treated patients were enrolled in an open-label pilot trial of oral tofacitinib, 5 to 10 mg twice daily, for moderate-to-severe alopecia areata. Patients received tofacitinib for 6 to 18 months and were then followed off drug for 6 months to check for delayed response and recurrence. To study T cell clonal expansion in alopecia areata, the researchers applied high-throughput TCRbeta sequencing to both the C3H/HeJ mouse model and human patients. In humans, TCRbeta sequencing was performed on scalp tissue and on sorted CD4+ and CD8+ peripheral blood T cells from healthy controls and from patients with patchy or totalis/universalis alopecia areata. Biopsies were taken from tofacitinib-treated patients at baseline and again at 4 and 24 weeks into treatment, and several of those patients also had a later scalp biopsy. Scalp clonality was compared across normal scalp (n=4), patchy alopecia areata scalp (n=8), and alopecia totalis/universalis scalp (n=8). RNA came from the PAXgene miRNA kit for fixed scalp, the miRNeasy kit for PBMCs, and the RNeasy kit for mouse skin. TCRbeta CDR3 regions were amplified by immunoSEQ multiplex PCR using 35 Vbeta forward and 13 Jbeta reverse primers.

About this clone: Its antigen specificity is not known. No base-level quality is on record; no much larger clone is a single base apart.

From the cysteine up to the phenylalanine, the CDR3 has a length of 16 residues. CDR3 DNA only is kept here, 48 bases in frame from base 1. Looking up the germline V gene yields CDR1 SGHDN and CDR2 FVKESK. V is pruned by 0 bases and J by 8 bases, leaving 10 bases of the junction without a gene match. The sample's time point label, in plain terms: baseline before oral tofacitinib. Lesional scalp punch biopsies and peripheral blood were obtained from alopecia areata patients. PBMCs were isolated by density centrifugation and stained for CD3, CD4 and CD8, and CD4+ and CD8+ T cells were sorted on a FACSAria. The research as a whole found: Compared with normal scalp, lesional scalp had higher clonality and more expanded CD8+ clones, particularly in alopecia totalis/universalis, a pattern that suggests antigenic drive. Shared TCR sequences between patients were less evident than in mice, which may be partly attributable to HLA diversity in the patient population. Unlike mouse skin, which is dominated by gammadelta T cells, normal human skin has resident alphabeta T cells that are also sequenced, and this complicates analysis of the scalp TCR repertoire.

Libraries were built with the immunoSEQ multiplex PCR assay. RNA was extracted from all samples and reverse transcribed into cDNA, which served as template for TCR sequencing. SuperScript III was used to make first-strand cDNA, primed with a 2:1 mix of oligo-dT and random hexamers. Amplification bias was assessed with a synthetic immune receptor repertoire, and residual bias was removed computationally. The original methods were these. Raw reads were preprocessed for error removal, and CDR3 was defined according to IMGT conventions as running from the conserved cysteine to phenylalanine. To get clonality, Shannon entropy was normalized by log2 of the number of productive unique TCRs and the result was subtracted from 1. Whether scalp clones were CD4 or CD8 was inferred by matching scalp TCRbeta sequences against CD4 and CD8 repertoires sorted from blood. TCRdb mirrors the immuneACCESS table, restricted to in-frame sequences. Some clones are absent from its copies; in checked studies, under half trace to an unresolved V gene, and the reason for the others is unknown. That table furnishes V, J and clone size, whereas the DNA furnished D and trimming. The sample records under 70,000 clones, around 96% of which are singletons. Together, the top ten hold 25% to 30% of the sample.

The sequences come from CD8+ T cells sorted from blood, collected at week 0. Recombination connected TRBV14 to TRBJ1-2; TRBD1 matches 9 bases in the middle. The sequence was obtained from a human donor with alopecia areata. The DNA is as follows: TGTGCCAGCAGCCAAGAGGGACAGGGCCCTTCCCTCGGCTACACCTTC. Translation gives CASSQEGQGPSLGYTF.